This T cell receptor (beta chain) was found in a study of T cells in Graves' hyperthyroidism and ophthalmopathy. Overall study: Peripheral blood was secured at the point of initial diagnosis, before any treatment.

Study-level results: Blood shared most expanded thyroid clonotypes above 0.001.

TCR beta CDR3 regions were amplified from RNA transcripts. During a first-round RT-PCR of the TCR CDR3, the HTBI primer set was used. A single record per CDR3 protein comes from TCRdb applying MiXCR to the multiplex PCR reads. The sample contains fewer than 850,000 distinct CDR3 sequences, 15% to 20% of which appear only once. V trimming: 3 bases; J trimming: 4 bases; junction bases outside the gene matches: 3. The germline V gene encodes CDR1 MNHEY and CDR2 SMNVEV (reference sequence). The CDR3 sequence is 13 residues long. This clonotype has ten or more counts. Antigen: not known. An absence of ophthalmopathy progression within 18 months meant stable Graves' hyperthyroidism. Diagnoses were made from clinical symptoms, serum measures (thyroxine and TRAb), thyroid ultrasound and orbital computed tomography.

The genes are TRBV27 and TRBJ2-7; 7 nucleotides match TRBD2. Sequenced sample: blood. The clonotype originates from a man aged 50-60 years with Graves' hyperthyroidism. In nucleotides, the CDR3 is TGTGCCAGCAGTTTTAGCGGGCGTTACGAGCAGTACTTC. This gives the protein CASSFSGRYEQYF.